Listed below are T cell receptor beta chains from one sample, sequenced in a study of blood T cell repertoires in COVID-19. The data were produced by immunoSEQ multiplex PCR, yet TCRdb's version contains in-frame clones alone and is incomplete. The repertoire holds approximately 52,000 clones, with roughly 84% as singletons. The specimen sequenced was peripheral blood. These receptors all come from a woman over 75 with acute or convalescent COVID-19. CDR3s include the opening cysteine and the closing phenylalanine or tryptophan. D genes are given only for firm matches. Expanded clones get a size class; other rows say once, few or many, or leave the size out.

V gene: TRBV5-6
clone size: .
D gene: TRBD1
J gene: TRBJ2-7
CDR3 DNA: TGTGCCAGCAGCAGGACAGGGATCGTCGACGAGCAGTACTTC
CDR3 protein: CASSRTGIVDEQYF

V gene: TRBV6-6
clone size: .
D gene: TRBD2
J gene: TRBJ2-1
CDR3 DNA: TGTGCCAGCAGTTACGCTAGCGGGGGTGCGAATGAGCAGTTCTTC
CDR3 protein: CASSYASGGANEQFF

V gene: TRBV9
clone size: .
D gene: .
J gene: TRBJ1-1
CDR3 DNA: TGTGCCAGCAGCGGCGGGGGTAGAGTGAACACTGAAGCTTTCTTT
CDR3 protein: CASSGGGRVNTEAFF

V gene: TRBV7-9
clone size: .
D gene: .
J gene: TRBJ1-2
CDR3 DNA: TGTGCCAGCAGCTTAGCGCAGGGAGGGCATGGCTACACCTTC
CDR3 protein: CASSLAQGGHGYTF

V gene: TRBV5-1
clone size: .
D gene: .
J gene: TRBJ1-2
CDR3 DNA: TGCGCCAGCAGCTTGGGGACAGCGACTAACTATGGCTACACCTTC
CDR3 protein: CASSLGTATNYGYTF

V gene: TRBV19
clone size: .
D gene: .
J gene: TRBJ1-2
CDR3 DNA: TGTGCCAGTAGTATAGCACAGGGCGAAGGCTACACCTTC
CDR3 protein: CASSIAQGEGYTF

V gene: TRBV10-3
clone size: .
D gene: TRBD1
J gene: TRBJ1-2
CDR3 DNA: TGTGCCACAAGGGCCGGACAGGGGGGCGGCTACACCTTC
CDR3 protein: CATRAGQGGGYTF

V gene: TRBV6-1
clone size: few
D gene: .
J gene: TRBJ1-4
CDR3 DNA: TGTGCCAGCAGTGAGACAAGAAATGAAAAACTGTTTTTT
CDR3 protein: CASSETRNEKLFF

V gene: TRBV10-3
clone size: .
D gene: .
J gene: TRBJ1-1
CDR3 DNA: TGTGCCGCGAGCCCAGGGGTTAACACTGAAGCTTTCTTT
CDR3 protein: CAASPGVNTEAFF

V gene: TRBV2
clone size: .
D gene: TRBD1
J gene: TRBJ1-3
CDR3 DNA: TGTGCCAGCAGTAGGACAGGTCTTAGCTCTGGAAACACCATATATTTT
CDR3 protein: CASSRTGLSSGNTIYF

V gene: TRBV5-4
clone size: .
D gene: .
J gene: TRBJ2-7
CDR3 DNA: TGTGCCAGCAGCTTGGACAGGGTACAGGAAGAGCAGTACTTC
CDR3 protein: CASSLDRVQEEQYF

V gene: TRBV23-1
clone size: once
D gene: .
J gene: TRBJ1-6
CDR3 DNA: TGCGCCAGCAGTCAATCCACTCCAACGGGGAGCTCCTATAATTCACCCCTCCACTTT
CDR3 protein: CASSQSTPTGSSYNSPLHF

V gene: TRBV5-8
clone size: .
D gene: .
J gene: TRBJ2-4
CDR3 DNA: TGTGCCAGCAGCTTGGAAGTCCCCAGAAACATTCAGTACTTC
CDR3 protein: CASSLEVPRNIQYF

V gene: TRBV5-1
clone size: .
D gene: TRBD1
J gene: TRBJ1-2
CDR3 DNA: TGCGCCAGCAGCGAAGGACAGGGACCGGGGGGCTACACCTTC
CDR3 protein: CASSEGQGPGGYTF

V gene: TRBV4-2
clone size: .
D gene: TRBD1
J gene: TRBJ1-4
CDR3 DNA: TGTGCCAGCAGCCAAGGACAGGGGATGGATGAAAAACTGTTTTTT
CDR3 protein: CASSQGQGMDEKLFF

V gene: TRBV19
clone size: .
D gene: .
J gene: TRBJ2-6
CDR3 DNA: TGTGCCAGCCCTCCCTCTGGGGCCAACGTCCTGACTTTC
CDR3 protein: CASPPSGANVLTF

V gene: TRBV6-5
clone size: .
D gene: .
J gene: TRBJ2-7
CDR3 DNA: TGTGCCAGCAGTTACAGGGACACCCCGGTTTTCGAGCAGTACTTC
CDR3 protein: CASSYRDTPVFEQYF

V gene: TRBV2
clone size: .
D gene: TRBD2
J gene: TRBJ2-7
CDR3 DNA: TGTGCCAGCAGTGACGGGCTAGCGGGGGGGATCGACTCCTACGAGCAGTACTTC
CDR3 protein: CASSDGLAGGIDSYEQYF

V gene: TRBV3-1/TRBV3-2
clone size: .
D gene: TRBD1
J gene: TRBJ1-1
CDR3 DNA: TGTGCCAGCAGCCAAGATCGGGGACAGGGAGCTTTCTTT
CDR3 protein: CASSQDRGQGAFF

V gene: TRBV30
clone size: .
D gene: TRBD1
J gene: TRBJ1-4
CDR3 DNA: TGTGCCTGGAGCCGGGACAGCGAAAAACTGTTTTTT
CDR3 protein: CAWSRDSEKLFF

V gene: TRBV4-2
clone size: .
D gene: .
J gene: TRBJ2-6
CDR3 DNA: TGTGCCAGCAGCCAAGGCCTTTCTGCAGGATACTCTGGGGCCAACGTCCTGACTTTC
CDR3 protein: CASSQGLSAGYSGANVLTF

V gene: TRBV14
clone size: .
D gene: TRBD1
J gene: TRBJ1-1
CDR3 DNA: TGTGCCAGCAGCCAACGGGTGGGACAGCCAACCTCGTGGGTTACTGAAGCTTTCTTT
CDR3 protein: CASSQRVGQPTSWVTEAFF